The rows below give T cell receptor beta chains drawn from one sample of a study of blood T cell repertoires in COVID-19. Sequencing used immunoSEQ multiplex PCR; TCRdb keeps in-frame clones, though not all of them. The sample yields some 56,000 clones, about 70% seen once. The sequenced material came from peripheral blood. These receptors all stem from a woman in her forties or fifties with active or convalescent COVID-19. CDR3s include the opening cysteine and the closing phenylalanine or tryptophan. The D gene is left open where the match is weak. Part of the rows lack a size; the others show once, few, many or a class for expanded clones.

len	v_gene	j_gene	d_gene	abundance	CDR3aa	CDR3nt
15	TRBV13	TRBJ1-6	NA	NA	CASSSSGAHNSPLHF	TGTGCCAGCAGTTCCTCTGGGGCGCATAATTCACCCCTCCACTTT
16	TRBV21-1	TRBJ2-1	NA	NA	CASSKVTREGPGEQFF	TGTGCCAGCAGCAAAGTCACGCGGGAGGGCCCCGGTGAGCAGTTCTTC
18	TRBV24-1	TRBJ2-2	TRBD1	NA	CATSDLFGPGGDTGELFF	TGTGCCACCAGTGATTTGTTTGGGCCAGGGGGTGACACCGGGGAGCTGTTTTTT
15	TRBV7-9	TRBJ2-1	TRBD1	NA	CASSFRDRVYNEQFF	TGTGCCAGCAGCTTCAGGGACAGAGTCTACAATGAGCAGTTCTTC
16	TRBV9	TRBJ2-1	NA	few	CASSVGTQHAYNEQFF	TGTGCCAGCAGCGTAGGAACCCAACACGCCTACAATGAGCAGTTCTTC
19	TRBV19	TRBJ2-1	TRBD2	NA	CASSLSHTGISGGTSEQFF	TGTGCCAGTAGTTTATCCCACACGGGAATTAGCGGGGGGACGAGTGAGCAGTTCTTC
18	TRBV19	TRBJ2-5	TRBD1	NA	CASSIYAGAGQGLETQYF	TGTGCCAGTAGTATATATGCGGGGGCGGGACAGGGGCTAGAGACCCAGTACTTC
12	TRBV6-6	TRBJ1-2	TRBD1	once	CASGDRGYGYTF	TGTGCCAGCGGGGACAGGGGCTATGGCTACACCTTC
18	TRBV30	TRBJ2-3	NA	once	CAWSGESGAQGSQDTQYF	TGTGCCTGGAGCGGGGAGTCTGGGGCCCAGGGGTCACAGGATACGCAGTATTTT
15	TRBV24-1	TRBJ2-7	TRBD1	NA	CATSDTGQGTYEQYF	TGTGCCACCAGTGATACGGGACAGGGGACCTACGAGCAGTACTTC
14	TRBV18	TRBJ2-1	TRBD1	NA	CASSPRQGEYEQFF	TGTGCCAGCTCACCTCGACAGGGCGAATATGAGCAGTTCTTC
15	TRBV2	TRBJ2-7	NA	NA	CASSEALVGQSEQYF	TGTGCCAGCAGTGAAGCGCTTGTTGGACAGTCCGAGCAGTACTTC
13	TRBV28	TRBJ1-5	TRBD1	NA	CASSGQVFQPQHF	TGTGCCAGCAGTGGACAGGTCTTTCAGCCCCAGCATTTT
13	TRBV10-3	TRBJ1-3	NA	NA	CAIRGDDGNTIYF	TGTGCCATCAGAGGGGATGATGGAAACACCATATATTTT
14	TRBV19	TRBJ2-2	NA	NA	CASADGGYTGELFF	TGTGCCAGTGCGGATGGAGGGTACACCGGGGAGCTGTTTTTT
15	TRBV7-6	TRBJ1-3	NA	many	CASSPGLMYGNTIYF	TGTGCCAGCAGCCCAGGGTTGATGTATGGAAACACCATATATTTT
14	TRBV15	TRBJ1-4	NA	once	CATSRIGGGEKLFF	TGTGCCACCAGCAGAATCGGGGGTGGTGAAAAACTGTTTTTT